This TCR beta chain was profiled in a study of shared clonotypes between healthy human individuals. Study observations and caveats: Larger estimated richness was generally seen in naive subsets than in memory subsets. Sequencing depth was expected to influence donor clonotype sharing.

Healthy and HIV-negative, the adult donors had no recent acute infections or vaccinations. Details on this clone: Its antigen is undetermined.

Here immunoSEQ multiplex PCR was the method, and the copy in TCRdb shows in-frame clones only, minus some. The data show some 980,000 clones, with less than 85% seen just once and over 1.3% held by the top ten. The CDR3 is 14 amino acids. V was pared by 5 bases and J by 6 bases, with 7 bases of the junction left unmatched. CDR1 is MNHEY and CDR2 is SMNVEV in the germline V gene (reference sequence). This clonotype was sampled from a man younger than 35 in good health. Sequenced sample: memory CD4+ T cells sorted from blood. This sample's subset: CD45RA-negative fraction. The chain links TRBV27 to TRBJ1-2; TRBD1 matches 9 bases. CDR3 in amino acids: CASSLRDRANGYTF. In DNA, the CDR3 is TGTGCCAGCAGTCTCCGGGACAGGGCGAATGGCTACACCTTC.